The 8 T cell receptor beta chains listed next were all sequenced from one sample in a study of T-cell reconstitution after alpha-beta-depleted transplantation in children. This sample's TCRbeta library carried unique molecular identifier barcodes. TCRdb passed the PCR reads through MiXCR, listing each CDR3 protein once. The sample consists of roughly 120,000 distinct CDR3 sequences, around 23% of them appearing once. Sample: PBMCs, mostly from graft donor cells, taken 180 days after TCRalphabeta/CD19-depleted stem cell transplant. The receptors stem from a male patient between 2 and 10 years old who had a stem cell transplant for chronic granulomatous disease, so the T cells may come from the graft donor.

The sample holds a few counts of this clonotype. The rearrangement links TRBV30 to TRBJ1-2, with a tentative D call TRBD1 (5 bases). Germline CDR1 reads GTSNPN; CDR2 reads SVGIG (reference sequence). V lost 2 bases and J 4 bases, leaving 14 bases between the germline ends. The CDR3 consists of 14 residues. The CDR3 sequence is CAWSPGTLLYGYTF. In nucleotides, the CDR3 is TGTGCCTGGAGTCCCGGGACCCTTCTCTATGGCTACACCTTC.

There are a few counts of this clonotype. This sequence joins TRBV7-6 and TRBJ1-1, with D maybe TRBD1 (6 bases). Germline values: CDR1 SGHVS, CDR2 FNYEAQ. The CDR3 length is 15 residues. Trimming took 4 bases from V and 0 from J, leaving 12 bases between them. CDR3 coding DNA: TGTGCCAGCAGCTCCCAGCCAGGGGTGAACACTGAAGCTTTCTTT. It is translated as CASSSQPGVNTEAFF.

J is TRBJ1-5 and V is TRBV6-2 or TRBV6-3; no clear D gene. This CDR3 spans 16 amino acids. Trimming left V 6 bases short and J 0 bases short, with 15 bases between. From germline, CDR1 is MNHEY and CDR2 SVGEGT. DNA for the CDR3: TGTGCCAGCAGCCACGCGGGCACCCCTAGCAATCAGCCCCAGCATTTT. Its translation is CASSHAGTPSNQPQHF.

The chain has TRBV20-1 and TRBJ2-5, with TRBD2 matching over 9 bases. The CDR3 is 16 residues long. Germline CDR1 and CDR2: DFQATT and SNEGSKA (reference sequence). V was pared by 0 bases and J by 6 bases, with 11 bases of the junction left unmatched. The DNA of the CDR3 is TGCAGTGCTAGAGAAAGAATGACTAGCGGCCCACAGACCCAGTACTTC. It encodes CSARERMTSGPQTQYF.

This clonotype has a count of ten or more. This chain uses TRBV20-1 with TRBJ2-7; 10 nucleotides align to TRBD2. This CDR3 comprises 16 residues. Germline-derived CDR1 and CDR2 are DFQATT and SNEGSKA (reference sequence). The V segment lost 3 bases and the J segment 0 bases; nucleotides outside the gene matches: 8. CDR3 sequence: CSARDRSGRSSYEQYF. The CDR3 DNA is TGCAGTGCTAGGGATCGTAGCGGGAGGTCCTCCTACGAGCAGTACTTC.

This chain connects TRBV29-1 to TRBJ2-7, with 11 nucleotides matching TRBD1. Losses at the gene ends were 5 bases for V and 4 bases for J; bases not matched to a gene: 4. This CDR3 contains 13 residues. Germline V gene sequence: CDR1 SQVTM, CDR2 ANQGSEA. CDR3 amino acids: CSVSDRGQYEQYF. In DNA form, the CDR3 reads TGCAGCGTTTCGGACAGGGGGCAATACGAGCAGTACTTC.

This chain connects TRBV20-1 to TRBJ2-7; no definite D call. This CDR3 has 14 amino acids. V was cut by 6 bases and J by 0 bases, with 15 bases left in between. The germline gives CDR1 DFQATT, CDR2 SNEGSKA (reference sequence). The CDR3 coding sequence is TGCAGTGCAATTAACTATGACACCTCCTACGAGCAGTACTTC. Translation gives CSAINYDTSYEQYF.

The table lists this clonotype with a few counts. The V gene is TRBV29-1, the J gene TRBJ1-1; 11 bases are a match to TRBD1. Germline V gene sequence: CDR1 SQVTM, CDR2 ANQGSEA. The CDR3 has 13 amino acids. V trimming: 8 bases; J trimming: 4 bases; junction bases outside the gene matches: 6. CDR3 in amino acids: CSSKGQGGTEAFF. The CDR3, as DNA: TGCAGCTCCAAGGGACAGGGGGGCACTGAAGCTTTCTTT.